The 16 T cell receptor beta chains listed next were all sequenced from one sample in a study of T cell clonality in common variable immunodeficiency (dated by TCRdb to the mid-2010s). Library prep was done by the immunoSEQ multiplex PCR assay. TCRdb stores this immuneACCESS table with in-frame sequences only. Part of the clones is absent; in the studies checked, under half of the shortfall reflects unresolved V genes, and no reason is known for the rest. With about 40,000 clones recorded, this sample contains no clone counted only once. The ten largest clones capture about 3% of the sample. The sequencing sample was made of peripheral blood mononuclear cells. The source is a person aged 18 to 75 in good health.

This clone was seen at least ten times. The read stops 3 residues short of the end of the CDR3; the missing end is completed from the germline J gene. This rearrangement joins TRBV23-1 to TRBJ2-3; TRBD2 matches 7 bases. TRBV23-1 is an ORF for which the function is uncertain. CDR3 length: 15 residues. Trimming took 0 bases from V and 7 from J; bases not matched to a gene: 7. The CDR3 sequence is CASSQSAREGNTQYF. The sequenced part of the CDR3 DNA is TGCGCCAGCAGTCAATCGGCCAGGGAGGGAAATACG.

Many counts were recorded for this clone. The sequenced fragment ends 3 residues before the CDR3 boundary, so the rest is inferred from the germline J gene. The chain uses TRBV5-1 and TRBJ2-1; possibly TRBD2 for D (5 bases). This CDR3 comprises 16 residues. CDR1 is SGHRS and CDR2 is YFSETQ in the germline V gene. V lost 4 bases to trimming and J lost 5 bases, with 19 bases between them. The CDR3 region is CASSPGERLDHNEQFF. The CDR3 DNA, read in part, is TGCGCCAGCAGCCCCGGGGAGCGGCTTGACCACAATGAG.

This clone was observed at least ten times. The read falls 3 residues short of the CDR3 end, and the missing part is taken from the germline J gene. The chain couples TRBV18 to TRBJ1-3, with TRBD1 as a possible D gene (5 bases). The germline V gene encodes CDR1 KGHSH and CDR2 LQKENI. The CDR3 spans 14 residues. The V end lost 3 bases, the J end lost 4 bases, and 10 bases lay between the germline ends. The CDR3 sequence is CASSPSGSGNTIYF. The sequenced part of the CDR3 DNA is TGTGCCAGCTCACCCTCAGGGTCCGGAAACACC. The entire variable domain, with the rest obtained from reference TRBV18 and TRBJ1-3, is as follows: NAGVMQNPRHLVRRRGQEARLRCSPMKGHSHVYWYRQLPEEGLKFMVYLQKENIIDESGMPKERFSAEFPKEGPSILRIQQVVRGDSAAYFCASSPSGSGNTIYFGEGSWLTVV.

This clone appeared many times. The read terminates 3 residues before the CDR3 end, so the remaining end is supplied by the germline J gene. The chain recombines TRBV7-3 with TRBJ2-3, with 11 bases matching TRBD2. There are 19 residues in the CDR3. V dropped 1 base and J dropped 2; count of bases not matched to a gene: 11. CDR1 and CDR2 from the germline V gene are SGHTA and FQGTGA. CDR3 DNA, as far as it was read: TGTGCCAGCAGCTTAAATGAGGGTACTAGCGGGGGATCCACAGATACG. This encodes CASSLNEGTSGGSTDT. The complete CDR3 reads CASSLNEGTSGGSTDTQYF.

The table lists this clone with many counts. Read coverage stops 3 residues before the CDR3 terminus; the germline J gene supplies the remainder. The chain uses TRBV4-1 and TRBJ1-1; perhaps TRBD1 as D (6 bases). Looked up from germline, CDR1 is MGHRA and CDR2 is YSYEKL. The CDR3 totals 13 residues. CDR3 DNA, as far as it was read: TGCGCCAGCAGCCAAGATGACAGGTCAGTT. It is translated as CASSQDDRSV. The CDR3 in its entirety is CASSQDDRSVAFF.

There are many counts of this clone. The sequence runs out 3 residues before the end of the CDR3; the remainder is reconstructed from the germline J gene. The chain joins TRBV2 to TRBJ2-1; 8 bases fit TRBD2. Germline V gene sequence: CDR1 SNHLY, CDR2 FYNNEI. The V and J ends lost 2 bases and 8 bases, in that order; junction bases with no gene match: 8. The CDR3 runs 15 residues. CDR3 region: CASSESAGAQYEQFF. The sequenced CDR3 bases are TGTGCCAGCAGTGAATCAGCGGGAGCCCAATATGAG.

This clone was seen at least ten times. Coverage ceases 3 residues before the CDR3 finishes, and the germline J gene fills in the end. The V call is TRBV4-2, the J call TRBJ2-3, with TRBD2 matching over 12 bases. V dropped 4 bases and J dropped 4; count of bases not matched to a gene: 3. The CDR3 contains 15 residues. Germline values: CDR1 LGHNA, CDR2 YNFKEQ. CDR3 sequence reads: CASSPTSGGPDTQYF. CDR3 DNA (partial): TGTGCCAGCAGCCCGACTAGCGGGGGTCCAGATACG.

This clone came up many times. The CDR3 loop reads CASSPPSAGPQRPQHF. The sequenced part of the CDR3 DNA is TGTGCCAGCTCACCACCGTCCGCGGGTCCCCAAAGGCCC. The chain combines TRBV18 with TRBJ1-5; D not certain. The read falls 3 residues short of the CDR3 end, and the missing part is taken from the germline J gene. The CDR3 sequence is 16 residues long. With 0 bases removed from V and 9 bases from J, the gap between germline ends came to 18 bases. CDR1 is KGHSH, CDR2 LQKENI, per germline.

Many counts were recorded for this clone. The CDR3 goes on 3 residues after the read ends, and that part is filled in from the germline J gene. This sequence joins TRBV7-9 and TRBJ1-1, with D hard to call. Deletions cut 0 bases from V and 4 bases from J, with 6 bases between. The CDR3 totals 13 residues. Germline values: CDR1 SEHNR, CDR2 FQNEAQ (reference sequence). Partial CDR3 DNA: TGTGCCAGCAGCTTAGCCAGGCTCACTGAA. Its translation is CASSLARLTE. The whole CDR3 region reads CASSLARLTEAFF. The full variable domain, its missing parts supplied by reference TRBV7-9 and TRBJ1-1, is DTGVSQNPRHKITKRGQNVTFRCDPISEHNRLYWYRQTLGQGPEFLTYFQNEAQLEKSRLLSDRFSAERPKGSFSTLEIQRTEQGDSAMYLCASSLARLTEAFFGQGTRLTVV.

This clone has ten or more counts. Incomplete CDR3 DNA: TGTGCCAGCAGTGTGGTGCAAAGGACAGGGTACGAG. Protein sequence: CASSVVQRTGYE. In full, the CDR3 reads CASSVVQRTGYEQYF. The chain links TRBV6-1 to TRBJ2-7, with TRBD1 identical over 8 bases. Read sequence stops 3 residues before the CDR3 end, and the germline J gene provides the missing end. J gave up 4 bases and V 4 bases, and 9 bases lay outside the gene matches. This CDR3 comprises 15 residues. Looked up from germline, CDR1 is MNHNS and CDR2 is SASEGT.

This clone was picked up many times. The CDR3 end falls 3 residues outside the read, so it is completed with the germline J gene. V gene TRBV29-1 combines with J gene TRBJ2-3; the match to TRBD1 covers 7 bases. Germline V gene lookup returns CDR1 SQVTM and CDR2 ANQGSEA. The CDR3 extends over 15 amino acids. With 7 bases clipped from V and 2 bases from J, the junction kept 12 bases outside the gene matches. The part of the CDR3 DNA that was read is TGCAGCGCTTCCCTTTTGACAGGGCCCACAGATACG. As protein: CSASLLTGPTDT. The whole CDR3 sequence reads CSASLLTGPTDTQYF.

This clone was counted at least ten times. The sequenced fragment ends 3 residues before the CDR3 boundary, so the rest is inferred from the germline J gene. V usage is TRBV4-2 and J usage is TRBJ1-3, with no clear D. V lost 1 base to trimming and J lost 0 bases, with 10 bases between them. This CDR3 contains 16 residues. CDR1 and CDR2 from the germline V gene are LGHNA and YNFKEQ. CDR3 residues: CASSQAGRNSGNTIYF. The covered CDR3 bases are TGTGCCAGCAGCCAAGCGGGGAGAAACTCTGGAAACACC.

The CDR3 bases that were read are TGTGCCAGTAGTATGGCCGGGAGGGGAGAGACC. Encoded protein: CASSMAGRGET. The full CDR3 sequence reads CASSMAGRGETQYF. The chain couples TRBV19 to TRBJ2-5; 8 positions agree with TRBD2. The sequenced fragment ends 3 residues before the CDR3 boundary, so the rest is inferred from the germline J gene. Per germline, CDR1 LNHDA and CDR2 SQIVND (reference sequence). The CDR3 length is 14 residues. V gave up 3 bases and J gave up 4 bases; unmatched junction bases: 4.

On this clone: This may be a read error, as it is one base from a much larger clone. The CDR3 end lies 3 residues beyond the end of the read and is filled in from the germline J gene. The chain uses TRBV6-1 and TRBJ1-1; no firm D call. The CDR3 consists of 16 residues. The V gene's germline CDR1 is MNHNS and CDR2 SASEGT. The ends were cut back, 4 bases at V and 1 base at J, with 16 bases in the middle. CDR3 in amino acids: CASSVLRTLENTEAFF. The CDR3 bases that were read are TGTGCCAGCAGTGTCCTTCGTACTCTCGAGAACACTGAA.

This clone appeared many times. The sequence runs out 3 residues before the end of the CDR3; the remainder is reconstructed from the germline J gene. The genes are TRBV5-1 and TRBJ1-4, with D perhaps matching TRBD1 (5 bases). The V end lost 4 bases, the J end lost 0 bases, and 16 bases lay between the germline ends. The germline CDR1 and CDR2 sequences are SGHRS and YFSETQ. The CDR3 has 17 residues. CDR3 amino acids: CASSAMGQLATNEKLFF. CDR3 bases read: TGCGCCAGCAGCGCCATGGGGCAGCTAGCAACTAATGAAAAA.

This clone was detected ten times or more. The DNA ends 3 residues before the CDR3 does, and the rest of the CDR3 is filled in from the germline J gene. The V and J genes are TRBV19 and TRBJ2-7, with D maybe TRBD2 (6 bases). The CDR3 has 14 residues. V lost 0 bases and J lost 2, with 8 bases in between. Germline V gives CDR1 LNHDA, CDR2 SQIVND (reference sequence). The CDR3 DNA, read in part, is TGTGCCAGTAGTATAGAGGCGGGGCCCTACGAG. It codes for CASSIEAGPYE. The full CDR3 protein reads CASSIEAGPYEQYF.